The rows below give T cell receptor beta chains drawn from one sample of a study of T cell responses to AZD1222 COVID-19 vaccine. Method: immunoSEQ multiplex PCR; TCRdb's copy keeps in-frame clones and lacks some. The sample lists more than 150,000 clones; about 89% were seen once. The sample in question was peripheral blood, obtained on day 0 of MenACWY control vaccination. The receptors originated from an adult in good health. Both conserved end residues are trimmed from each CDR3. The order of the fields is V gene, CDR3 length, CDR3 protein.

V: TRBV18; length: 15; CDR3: ASSPPVTGQHNSPLH
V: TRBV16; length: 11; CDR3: ASSLTDGLEAF
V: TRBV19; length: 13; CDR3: ASRWDRGANSPLH
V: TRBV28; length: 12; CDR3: ASSPDRGGSPLH
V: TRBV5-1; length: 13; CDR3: ASSSGLAGVYEQY
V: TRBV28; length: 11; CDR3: ASRTGVVNEQF
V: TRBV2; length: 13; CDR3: ASSGQSPPSYEQY
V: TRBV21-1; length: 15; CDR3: ASSDLKTSGETDTQY
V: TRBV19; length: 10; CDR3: ASATGSQPQH
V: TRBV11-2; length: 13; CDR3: ASRIQQGAGNIQY
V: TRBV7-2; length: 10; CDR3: ASSLDTDTQY
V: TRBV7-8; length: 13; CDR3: ASSPTETGVLGYT
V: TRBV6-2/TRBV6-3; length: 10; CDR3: ASSHGVGEQF
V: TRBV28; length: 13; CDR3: ASIMSGRTANEQF
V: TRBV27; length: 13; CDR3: ASSLQGGGNQPQH
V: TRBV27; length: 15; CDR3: ASSLGLVAGGSDTQY
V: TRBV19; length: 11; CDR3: ASSKPGQDEQY
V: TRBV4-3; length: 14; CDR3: ASSQDWAGRVNEQF
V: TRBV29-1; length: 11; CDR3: SVEAQGAGGYT
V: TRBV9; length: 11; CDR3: ASSVRMNTEAF
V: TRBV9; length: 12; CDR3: ASSVTAANYGYT
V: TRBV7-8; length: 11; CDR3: ASSLAGVVEQY
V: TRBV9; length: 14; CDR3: ASSVVVGGFKETQY
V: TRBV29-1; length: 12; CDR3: SVEGVGGAYEQY
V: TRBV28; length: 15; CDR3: ASSLGIRGGLGQPQH
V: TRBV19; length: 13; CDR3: ASSTTGLSGNTIY
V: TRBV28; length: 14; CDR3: ASSFRQGRGNEKLF
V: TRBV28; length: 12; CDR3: ASSREPGTGELF
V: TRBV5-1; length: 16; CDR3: ASRETGGRAGVHNEQF
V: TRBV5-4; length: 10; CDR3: ASSPSDSPLH
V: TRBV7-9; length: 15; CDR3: ASSALLGQGRNTEAF
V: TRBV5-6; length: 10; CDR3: ASSYRDYGYT
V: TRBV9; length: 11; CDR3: ASSHAPAYEQY
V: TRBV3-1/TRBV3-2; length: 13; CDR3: ASSHGLVASYEQY
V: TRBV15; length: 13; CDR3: ATSRDRDHNQPQH
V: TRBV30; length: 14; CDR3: AWRRPLRGPDYGYT
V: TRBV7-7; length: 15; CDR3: ASRPLERWTHGNTQY
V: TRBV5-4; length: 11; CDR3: ASSFWTSPVQY
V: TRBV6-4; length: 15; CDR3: ASSDSMGEGSLDTQY
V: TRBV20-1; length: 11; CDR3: SASRDRDDGYT
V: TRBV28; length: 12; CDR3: ASSLGGTTGELF
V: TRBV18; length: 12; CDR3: ASSPAGGSTEAF
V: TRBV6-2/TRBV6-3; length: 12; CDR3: ASSGQGLSYGYT
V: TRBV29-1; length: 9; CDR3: SVDQTDTQY
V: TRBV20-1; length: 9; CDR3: SARVSDEQF
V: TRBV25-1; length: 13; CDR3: ASSEKPPGTGELF
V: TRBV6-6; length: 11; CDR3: ASSYGGGQPQH
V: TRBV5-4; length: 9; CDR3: ASTTGTGEF
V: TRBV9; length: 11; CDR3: ASSATGRGELF
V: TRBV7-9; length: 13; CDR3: ASSLGGAGAYEQY
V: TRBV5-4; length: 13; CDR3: ASSRYARSQETQY
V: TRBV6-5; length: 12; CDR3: ASSYSRVGDEQY
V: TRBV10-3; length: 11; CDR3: AISDGTGYGAF
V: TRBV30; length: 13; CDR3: AWSAHTATNEKLF